The 23 T cell receptor beta chains below were found in one sample sequenced in a study of blood T cell repertoires in COVID-19. Some clones are missing from TCRdb's copy, which holds only in-frame ones; the method was immunoSEQ multiplex PCR. This sample has more than 300,000 clones; approximately 90% occur once, and the top ten carry more than 9%. The material sequenced was PBMCs or T cells enriched from blood (not recorded which). These receptors came from a woman aged 18-29 years who had recovered from COVID-19.

This chain links TRBV7-2 with TRBJ2-1; a weak D match, TRBD2 (6 bases). The V gene's germline CDR1 is SGHTA and CDR2 FQGNSA. The V end lost 0 bases, the J end lost 8 bases, and 8 bases lay between the germline ends. The CDR3 spans 13 residues. In nucleotides, the CDR3 is TGTGCCAGCAGCTTAGCCAGGAGGGATGAGCAGTTCTTC. This translates into CASSLARRDEQFF.

This clone appeared a single time. The chain links TRBV30 to TRBJ1-4, with D possibly being TRBD1 (5 bases). There are 14 residues in the CDR3. V was clipped by 2 bases and J by 2 bases, with 9 bases between them. CDR1 and CDR2 (germline): GTSNPN, SVGIG (reference sequence). CDR3 DNA sequence: TGTGCCTGGAGTTCGGGGGTTACTAATGAAAAACTGTTTTTT. Protein: CAWSSGVTNEKLFF.

The chain combines TRBV29-1 with TRBJ1-2, with TRBD1 matching 7 bases. J was trimmed by 6 bases and V by 6 bases; bases with no gene match: 16. The CDR3 totals 15 residues. Germline loops: CDR1 SQVTM, CDR2 ANQGSEA. CDR3 coding DNA: TGCAGCGTCGTCACACCCAGGGGGTATGGTGATGGCTACACCTTC. This sequence encodes CSVVTPRGYGDGYTF. The whole variable domain, remainder taken from reference TRBV29-1 and TRBJ1-2, is SAVISQKPSRDICQRGTSLTIQCQVDSQVTMMFWYRQQPGQSLTLIATANQGSEATYESGFVIDKFPISRPNLTFSTLTVSNMSPEDSSIYLCSVVTPRGYGDGYTFGSGTRLTVV.

The V gene is TRBV27, the J gene TRBJ1-6, with D possibly matching TRBD1 (6 bases). The CDR3 length is 16 residues. V shed 5 bases and J shed 4 bases, with 15 bases lying between them. Germline CDR1 and CDR2: MNHEY and SMNVEV (reference sequence). The DNA of the CDR3 is TGTGCCAGCAGTCCATGGACAGAGGTTTATAATTCACCCCTCCACTTT. It is translated as CASSPWTEVYNSPLHF.

The chain has TRBV10-1 and TRBJ2-7; 10 nucleotides line up with TRBD1. J gave up 8 bases and V 0 bases, and 4 bases lay outside the gene matches. Germline V gene lookup returns CDR1 WNHNN and CDR2 SYGVQD (reference sequence). The CDR3 length is 14 residues. The CDR3 nucleotides read TGCGCCAGCAGTGAGTCGGGACAGGGGAATAAGCAGTACTTC. Its protein product is CASSESGQGNKQYF.

This clone was detected only once. This sequence joins TRBV25-1 and TRBJ2-7, with D possibly TRBD1 on 5 matching bases. Germline V CDR1 and CDR2: MGHDK, SYGVNS. Deletions cut 1 base from V and 0 bases from J, with 7 bases between. The CDR3 consists of 14 residues. CDR3 residues: CASSESDSSYEQYF. The CDR3 DNA sequence: TGTGCCAGCAGTGAATCCGACAGCTCCTACGAGCAGTACTTC.

The chain recombines TRBV6-4 with TRBJ2-1, with D possibly matching TRBD2 (7 bases). V lost 7 bases, J lost 1 base, and 14 bases lay in between. The CDR3 spans 15 residues. The germline V gene encodes CDR1 MRHNA and CDR2 SNTAGT. The CDR3 protein is CASTREGGSYNEQFF. DNA of the CDR3: TGTGCCAGCACCCGAGAGGGGGGGTCCTACAATGAGCAGTTCTTC.

V gene TRBV9 combines with J gene TRBJ2-5; 7 bases match TRBD2. Germline V CDR1 and CDR2: SGDLS, YYNGEE. The CDR3 spans 17 residues. V was clipped by 0 bases and J by 5 bases; unmatched bases: 13. The CDR3: CASSVDPVGGLLETQYF. In DNA form, the CDR3 reads TGTGCCAGCAGCGTAGACCCAGTCGGGGGGTTGTTGGAGACCCAGTACTTC.

J is TRBJ1-2 and V is TRBV5-4, with D possibly TRBD1 on 6 matching bases. V shed 4 bases and J shed 4 bases, with 17 bases lying between them. Germline values: CDR1 SGHNT, CDR2 YYREEE (reference sequence). The CDR3 spans 15 residues. The CDR3 loop reads CASSPPGGRGYGYTF. CDR3 sequence (DNA): TGTGCCAGCAGCCCCCCCGGGGGGCGAGGCTATGGCTACACCTTC.

This clone was recorded a few times. J is TRBJ1-5 and V is TRBV6-1; 8 bases fit TRBD1. The trim removed 4 bases at V and 1 base at J, leaving 6 bases unmatched. The CDR3 extends over 16 amino acids. The V gene's germline CDR1 is MNHNS and CDR2 SASEGT. The CDR3 DNA is TGTGCCAGCAGTGCAGACAGGGGACTGAGCAATCAGCCCCAGCATTTT. Its translation is CASSADRGLSNQPQHF.

The V and J genes are TRBV6-4 and TRBJ1-1; 10 positions match TRBD1. In germline, CDR1 is MRHNA, CDR2 SNTAGT. V was clipped by 4 bases and J by 4 bases; unmatched bases: 6. The CDR3 is 15 residues long. The CDR3 DNA is TGTGCCAGCAGTGTCACGACAGGGGGCGTCACTGAAGCTTTCTTT. Translation: CASSVTTGGVTEAFF.

The chain joins TRBV19 to TRBJ2-5; perhaps TRBD1 as D (6 bases). Trimming shortened V by 5 bases and J by 5 bases, and 15 bases separated the two germline ends. This CDR3 has 14 residues. CDR1 is LNHDA, CDR2 SQIVND, per germline (reference sequence). In DNA, the CDR3 is TGTGCCAGTAGTCTAGGACAGCTTGAGGAGACCCAGTACTTC. This gives the protein CASSLGQLEETQYF.

The V call is TRBV7-3, the J call TRBJ2-1; TRBD2 matches at 7 bases. The CDR3 extends over 13 amino acids. Germline loops: CDR1 SGHTA, CDR2 FQGTGA. V was pared by 4 bases and J by 6 bases, with 3 bases of the junction left unmatched. This CDR3 reads CASSSGRGNEQFF. The CDR3 region has the DNA TGTGCCAGCAGCTCAGGGAGGGGCAATGAGCAGTTCTTC.

The chain has TRBV28 and TRBJ2-1; tentatively, D is TRBD1 (6 bases). Germline CDR1 is MDHEN and CDR2 is SYDVKM. The V end was cut by 2 bases, the J end by 3 bases, with 11 bases between. The CDR3 has 15 amino acids. CDR3: CASSLPGTIYNEQFF. The DNA of the CDR3 is TGTGCCAGCAGTTTACCCGGGACAATCTACAATGAGCAGTTCTTC.

The rearrangement joins TRBV5-4 to TRBJ2-6, with TRBD1 matching over 11 bases. Germline trimming cut 5 bases from V and 2 bases from J; bases unmatched to any gene: 12. Germline lookup yields CDR1 SGHNT and CDR2 YYREEE (reference sequence). The CDR3 totals 19 residues. CDR3 loop: CASSRVLWTGGAGANVLTF. In nucleotides, the CDR3 is TGTGCCAGCAGTCGGGTACTTTGGACAGGGGGCGCTGGGGCCAACGTCCTGACTTTC.

There are many counts of this clone. The chain links TRBV6-5 to TRBJ2-1, with D possibly being TRBD2 (5 bases). The V end lost 2 bases, the J end lost 8 bases, and 16 bases lay between the germline ends. The CDR3 runs 15 residues. The germline gives CDR1 MNHEY, CDR2 SVGAGI. DNA for the CDR3: TGTGCCAGCAGTTACCGGGGAACGGCATCCGATGAGCAGTTCTTC. Protein sequence: CASSYRGTASDEQFF.

V and J are TRBV19 and TRBJ2-5; possible D gene TRBD1, 6 bases. CDR1 LNHDA and CDR2 SQIVND come from the germline V gene (reference sequence). The CDR3 is 13 residues long. V was clipped by 6 bases and J by 5 bases, with 13 bases between them. The CDR3 DNA is TGTGCCAGTAGCCGGGACACCCGGGAGACCCAGTACTTC. The encoded protein is CASSRDTRETQYF.

The chain combines TRBV28 with TRBJ1-2; D is perhaps TRBD1 (6 bases). V lost 3 bases and J 8 bases, leaving 13 bases between the germline ends. Germline CDR1 MDHEN, CDR2 SYDVKM. The CDR3 spans 13 residues. The CDR3: CASSFHTGKGYTF. Written as DNA, the CDR3 is TGTGCCAGCAGTTTTCACACAGGGAAGGGCTACACCTTC.

J is TRBJ2-1 and V is TRBV27; D may be TRBD2 (6 bases). Germline CDR1 and CDR2: MNHEY and SMNVEV (reference sequence). V lost 6 bases to trimming and J lost 0 bases, with 12 bases between them. CDR3 length equals 15 residues. The CDR3 region is CASRAGTSSYNEQFF. DNA of the CDR3: TGTGCCAGCAGGGCGGGGACCAGCTCCTACAATGAGCAGTTCTTC.

The chain carries TRBV12-3 or TRBV12-4 and TRBJ1-2; D is ambiguous. With 6 bases removed from V and 6 bases from J, the gap between germline ends came to 11 bases. The CDR3 loop spans 12 amino acids. CDR3 in DNA: TGTGCCAGCAGCCTAGGACTTAATGGCTACACCTTC. Translating it yields CASSLGLNGYTF.

The chain has TRBV7-9 and TRBJ1-6; no clear D gene. This CDR3 spans 14 amino acids. V dropped 6 bases and J dropped 3 bases, with 9 bases sitting between them. Per germline, CDR1 SEHNR and CDR2 FQNEAQ (reference sequence). The CDR3 DNA sequence: TGTGCCAGCAGGGAGGGTAACTATAATTCACCCCTCCACTTT. Translation gives CASREGNYNSPLHF.

In the case of this clone: One end of the junction varies from germline; a read error may be responsible. The chain couples TRBV5-1 to TRBJ2-1; 9 positions match TRBD2. This CDR3 region has 16 residues. The germline V gene has CDR1 SGHRS and CDR2 YFSETQ. CDR3 sequence reads: CARSRATRGGAGEQFF. The CDR3 DNA reads TGCGCCCGCAGCCGGGCGACTCGCGGGGGGGCGGGAGAGCAGTTCTTC.

The rearrangement joins TRBV11-2 to TRBJ1-1; the D is unclear. CDR3 length equals 12 residues. Germline CDR1 reads SGHAT; CDR2 reads FQNNGV. V was pared by 4 bases and J by 5 bases, with 8 bases between. DNA for the CDR3: TGTGCCAGCAGCTCCATTGTGACTGAAGCTTTCTTT. This gives the protein CASSSIVTEAFF.